Only a few counts were recorded for the clone carrying this T cell receptor (beta chain). Its antigen is undetermined. The PCR made use of 60 Vbeta and 13 Jbeta primers. The assay was immunoSEQ multiplex PCR, and TCRdb's table has in-frame clones only and misses some. The sample consists of fewer than 200,000 clones, under 85% of them appearing once. This record belongs to a study of cytomegalovirus exposure and HLA in healthy donors. Study-wide results and caveats: Follow-up analysis later connected one missense variant in DCLRE1C with trimming of TCR beta V- and J-genes. Later analysis revealed greater clonal expansion in HLA-associated TCR beta chains than in equally common others. Fewer N-insertions (relative to the approximately 670-donor mean) were reportedly seen in an Asian-associated ancestry cluster in a later analysis. Overall, roughly 170 TCR beta chains were annotated as cytomegalovirus-associated.

Sample: PBMCs. This clonotype originated in a human donor in good health.

The CDR3 DNA reads TGCGCCAGCAGCGCTCTGACAGGGGCGGACACTGAAGCTTTCTTT. Its protein product is CASSALTGADTEAFF. This chain joins TRBV5-1 and TRBJ1-1; 8 bases are a match to TRBD1. Per germline, CDR1 SGHRS and CDR2 YFSETQ. V trimming: 4 bases; J trimming: 3 bases; junction bases outside the gene matches: 8. The CDR3 loop spans 15 amino acids.